This T cell receptor (beta chain) was sequenced in a study of control samples from healthy donors and cancer patients. The ends lost 0 bases at V and 0 bases at J; junction bases unmatched: 10. This CDR3 contains 18 residues. CDR1 SGDLS and CDR2 YYNGEE come from the germline V gene. Here immunoSEQ multiplex PCR was the method, and the copy in TCRdb shows in-frame clones only, minus some. Among 110,000 or so clones, 80% to 90% were seen once, and the ten largest hold about 12%. This receptor was obtained from a man younger than 40 in good health. The rearrangement joins TRBV9 to TRBJ2-3; 7 bases are a match to TRBD2. The specimen sequenced was blood. This chain's CDR3 is CASSVGGAGPTSTDTQYF. The DNA of the CDR3 is TGTGCCAGCAGCGTAGGGGGAGCGGGACCTACCAGCACAGATACGCAGTATTTT.